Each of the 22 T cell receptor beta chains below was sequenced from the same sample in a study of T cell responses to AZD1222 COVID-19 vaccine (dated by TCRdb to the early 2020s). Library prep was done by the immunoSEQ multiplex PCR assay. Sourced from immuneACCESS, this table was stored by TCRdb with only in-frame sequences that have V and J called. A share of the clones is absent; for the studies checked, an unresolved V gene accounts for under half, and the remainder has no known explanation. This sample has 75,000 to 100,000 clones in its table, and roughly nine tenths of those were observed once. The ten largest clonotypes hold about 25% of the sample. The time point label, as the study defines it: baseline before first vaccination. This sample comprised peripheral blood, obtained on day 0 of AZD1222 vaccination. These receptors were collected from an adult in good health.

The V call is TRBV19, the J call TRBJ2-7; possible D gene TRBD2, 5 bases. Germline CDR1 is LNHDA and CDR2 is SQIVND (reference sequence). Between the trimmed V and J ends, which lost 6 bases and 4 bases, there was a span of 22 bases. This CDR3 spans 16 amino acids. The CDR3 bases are TGTGCCAGTAGCTCGGGGTCCATCACGAGTAAGTACGAGCAGTACTTC. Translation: CASSSGSITSKYEQYF.

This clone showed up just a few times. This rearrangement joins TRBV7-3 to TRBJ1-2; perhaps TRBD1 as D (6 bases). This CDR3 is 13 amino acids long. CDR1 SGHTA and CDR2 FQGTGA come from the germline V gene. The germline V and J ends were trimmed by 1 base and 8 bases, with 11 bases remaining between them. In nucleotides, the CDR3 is TGTGCCAGCAGCTTAAGTCAGGGGAACGGCTACACCTTC. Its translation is CASSLSQGNGYTF.

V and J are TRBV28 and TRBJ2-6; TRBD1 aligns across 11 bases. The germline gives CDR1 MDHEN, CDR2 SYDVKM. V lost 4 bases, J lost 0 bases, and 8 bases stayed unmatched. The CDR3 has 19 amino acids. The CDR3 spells CASSSQRGQGDSGANVLTF. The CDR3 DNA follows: TGTGCCAGCAGTTCCCAACGGGGACAGGGGGACTCTGGGGCCAACGTCCTGACTTTC. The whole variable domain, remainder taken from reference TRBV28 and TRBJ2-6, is DVKVTQSSRYLVKRTGEKVFLECVQDMDHENMFWYRQDPGLGLRLIYFSYDVKMKEKGDIPEGYSVSREKKERFSLILESASTNQTSMYLCASSSQRGQGDSGANVLTFGAGSRLTVL.

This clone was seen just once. The CDR3 sequence: CASSQDLLGGSGNTIYF. The CDR3 DNA is TGCGCCAGCAGCCAAGATTTATTAGGGGGCTCTGGAAACACCATATATTTT. The chain recombines TRBV4-3 with TRBJ1-3, with D possibly being TRBD1 (6 bases). The CDR3 is made up of 17 amino acids. CDR1 and CDR2 from the germline V gene are LGHNA and YSLEER. V was cut by 0 bases and J by 0 bases, with 12 bases left in between.

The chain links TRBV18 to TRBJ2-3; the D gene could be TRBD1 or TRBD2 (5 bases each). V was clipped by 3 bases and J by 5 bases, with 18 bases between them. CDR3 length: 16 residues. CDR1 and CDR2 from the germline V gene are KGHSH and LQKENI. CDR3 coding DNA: TGTGCCAGCTCACCGGCATTTGGGGGAATGCAAGATACGCAGTATTTT. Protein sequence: CASSPAFGGMQDTQYF.

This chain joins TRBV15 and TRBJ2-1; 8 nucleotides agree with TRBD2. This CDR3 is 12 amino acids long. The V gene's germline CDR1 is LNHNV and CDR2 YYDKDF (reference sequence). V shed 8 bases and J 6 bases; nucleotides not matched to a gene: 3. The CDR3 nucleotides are TGTGCCACCTCCGGGACTAGCAATGAGCAGTTCTTC. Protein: CATSGTSNEQFF.

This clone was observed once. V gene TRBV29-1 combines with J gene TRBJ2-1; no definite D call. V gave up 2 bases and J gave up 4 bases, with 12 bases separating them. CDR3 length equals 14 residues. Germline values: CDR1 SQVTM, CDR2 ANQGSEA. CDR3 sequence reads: CSVEYVAAYNEQFF. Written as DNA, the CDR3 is TGCAGCGTTGAATACGTTGCCGCGTACAATGAGCAGTTCTTC.

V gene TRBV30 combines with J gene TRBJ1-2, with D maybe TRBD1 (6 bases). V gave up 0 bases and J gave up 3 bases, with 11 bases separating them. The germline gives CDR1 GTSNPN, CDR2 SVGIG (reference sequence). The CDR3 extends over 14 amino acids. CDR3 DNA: TGTGCCTGGAGTGTAGGGGGGAGTGACTATGGCTACACCTTC. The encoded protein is CAWSVGGSDYGYTF.

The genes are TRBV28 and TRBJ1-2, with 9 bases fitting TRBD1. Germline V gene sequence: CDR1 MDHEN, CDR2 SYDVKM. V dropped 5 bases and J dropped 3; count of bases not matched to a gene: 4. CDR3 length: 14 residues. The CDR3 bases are TGTGCCAGCAGTGGAACAGGGGGCGACTATGGCTACACCTTC. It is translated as CASSGTGGDYGYTF.

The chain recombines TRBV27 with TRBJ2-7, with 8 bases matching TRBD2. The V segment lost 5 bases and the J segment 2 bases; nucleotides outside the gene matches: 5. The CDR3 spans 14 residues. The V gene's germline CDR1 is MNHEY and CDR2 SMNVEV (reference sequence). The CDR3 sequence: CASSPGTSPYEQYF. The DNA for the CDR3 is TGTGCCAGCAGTCCCGGGACTAGTCCCTACGAGCAGTACTTC.

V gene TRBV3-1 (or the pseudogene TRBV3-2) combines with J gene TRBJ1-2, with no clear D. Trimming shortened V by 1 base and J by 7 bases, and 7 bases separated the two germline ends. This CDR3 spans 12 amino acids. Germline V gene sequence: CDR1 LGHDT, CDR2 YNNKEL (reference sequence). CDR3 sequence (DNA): TGTGCCAGCAGCCAAGGGACCGTTGGCTACACCTTC. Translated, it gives CASSQGTVGYTF.

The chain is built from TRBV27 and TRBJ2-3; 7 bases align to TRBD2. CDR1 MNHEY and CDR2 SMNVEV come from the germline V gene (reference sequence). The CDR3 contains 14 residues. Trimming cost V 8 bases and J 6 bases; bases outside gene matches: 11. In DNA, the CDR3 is TGTGCCAGCTCTTCTAGCGGAGCTAGCGATACGCAGTATTTT. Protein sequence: CASSSSGASDTQYF.

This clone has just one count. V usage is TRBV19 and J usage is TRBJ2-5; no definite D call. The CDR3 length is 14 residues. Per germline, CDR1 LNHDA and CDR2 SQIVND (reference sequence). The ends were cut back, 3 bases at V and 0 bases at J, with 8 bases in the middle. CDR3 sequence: CASSIAANQETQYF. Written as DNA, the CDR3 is TGTGCCAGTAGTATCGCGGCGAACCAAGAGACCCAGTACTTC.

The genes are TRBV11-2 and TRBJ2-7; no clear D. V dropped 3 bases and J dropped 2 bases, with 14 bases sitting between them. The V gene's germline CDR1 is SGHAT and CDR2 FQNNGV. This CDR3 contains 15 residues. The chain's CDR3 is CASSFGTTLPYEQYF. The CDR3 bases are TGTGCCAGCAGCTTCGGAACTACACTTCCCTACGAGCAGTACTTC.

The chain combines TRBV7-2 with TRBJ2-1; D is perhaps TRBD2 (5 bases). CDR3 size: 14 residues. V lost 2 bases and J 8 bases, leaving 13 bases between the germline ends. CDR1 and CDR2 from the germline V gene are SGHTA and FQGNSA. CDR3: CASSLFGVGDEQFF. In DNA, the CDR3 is TGTGCCAGCAGCTTATTCGGGGTTGGCGATGAGCAGTTCTTC.

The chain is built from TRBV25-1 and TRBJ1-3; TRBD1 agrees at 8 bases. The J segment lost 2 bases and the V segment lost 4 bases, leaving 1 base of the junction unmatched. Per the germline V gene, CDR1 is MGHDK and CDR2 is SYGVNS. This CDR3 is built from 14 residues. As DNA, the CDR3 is TGTGCCAGCAGTGTGACAGGGGCTGGAAACACCATATATTTT. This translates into CASSVTGAGNTIYF.

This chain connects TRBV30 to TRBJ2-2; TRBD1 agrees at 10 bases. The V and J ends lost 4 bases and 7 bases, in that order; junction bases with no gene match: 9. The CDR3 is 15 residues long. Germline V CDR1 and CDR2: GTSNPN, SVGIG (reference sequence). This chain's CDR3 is CAWTRDRGGIGELFF. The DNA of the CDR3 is TGTGCCTGGACGAGGGACAGGGGCGGGATCGGGGAGCTGTTTTTT.

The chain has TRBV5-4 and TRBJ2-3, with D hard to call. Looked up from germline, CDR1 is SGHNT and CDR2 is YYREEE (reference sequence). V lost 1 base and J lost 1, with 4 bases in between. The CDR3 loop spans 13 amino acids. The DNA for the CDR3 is TGTGCCAGCAGCTTGAGCGGCACAGATACGCAGTATTTT. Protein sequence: CASSLSGTDTQYF.

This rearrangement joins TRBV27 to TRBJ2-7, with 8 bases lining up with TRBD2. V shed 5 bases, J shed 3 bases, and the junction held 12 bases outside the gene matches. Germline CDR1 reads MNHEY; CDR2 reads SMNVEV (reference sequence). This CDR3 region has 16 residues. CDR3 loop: CASSPSGSGNFYEQYF. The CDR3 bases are TGTGCCAGCAGTCCGTCCGGTAGCGGGAATTTCTACGAGCAGTACTTC.

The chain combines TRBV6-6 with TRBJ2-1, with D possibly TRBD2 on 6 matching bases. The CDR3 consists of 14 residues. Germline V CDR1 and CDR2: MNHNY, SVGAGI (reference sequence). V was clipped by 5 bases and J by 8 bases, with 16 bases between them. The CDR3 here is CASSPREELHEQFF. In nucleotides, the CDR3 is TGTGCCAGCAGTCCGAGGGAGGAACTCCATGAGCAGTTCTTC.

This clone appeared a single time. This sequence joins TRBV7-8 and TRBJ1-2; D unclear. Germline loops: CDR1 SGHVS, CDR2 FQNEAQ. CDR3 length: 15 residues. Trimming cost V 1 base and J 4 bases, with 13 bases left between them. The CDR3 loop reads CASSLGAAQIYGYTF. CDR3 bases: TGTGCCAGCAGCTTAGGGGCAGCACAGATCTATGGCTACACCTTC.

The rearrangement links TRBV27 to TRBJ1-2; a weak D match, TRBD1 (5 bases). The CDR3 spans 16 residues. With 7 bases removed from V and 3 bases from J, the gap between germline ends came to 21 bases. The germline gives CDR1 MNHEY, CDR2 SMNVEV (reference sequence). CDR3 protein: CASTAKQRGRDYGYTF. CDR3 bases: TGTGCCAGCACCGCCAAACAAAGGGGTAGGGACTATGGCTACACCTTC.